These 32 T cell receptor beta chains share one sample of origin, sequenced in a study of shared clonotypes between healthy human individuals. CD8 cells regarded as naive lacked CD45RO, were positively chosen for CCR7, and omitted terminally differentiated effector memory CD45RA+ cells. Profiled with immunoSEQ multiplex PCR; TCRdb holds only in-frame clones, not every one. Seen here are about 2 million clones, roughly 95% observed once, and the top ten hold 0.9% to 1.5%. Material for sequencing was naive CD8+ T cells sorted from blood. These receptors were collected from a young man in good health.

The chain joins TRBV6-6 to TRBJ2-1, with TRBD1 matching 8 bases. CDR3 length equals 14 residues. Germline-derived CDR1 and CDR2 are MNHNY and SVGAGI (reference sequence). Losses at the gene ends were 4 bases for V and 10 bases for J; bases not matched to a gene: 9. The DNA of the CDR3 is TGTGCCAGCAGTTCCGGACAGGGATGGGACGAGCAGTTCTTC. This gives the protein CASSSGQGWDEQFF.

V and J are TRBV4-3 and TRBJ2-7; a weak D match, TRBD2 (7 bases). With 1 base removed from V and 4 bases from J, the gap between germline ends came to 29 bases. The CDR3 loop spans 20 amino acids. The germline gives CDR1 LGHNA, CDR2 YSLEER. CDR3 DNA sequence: TGCGCCAGCAGCCAAGTGTCACCTCCGGTGCAAGGGCGGGGGCCTTACGAGCAGTACTTC. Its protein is CASSQVSPPVQGRGPYEQYF.

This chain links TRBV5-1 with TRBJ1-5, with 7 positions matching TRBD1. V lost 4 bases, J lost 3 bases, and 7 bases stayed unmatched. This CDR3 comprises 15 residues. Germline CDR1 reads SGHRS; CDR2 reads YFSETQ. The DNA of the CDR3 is TGCGCCAGCAGCCCCGGGACAGAAGTCAATCAGCCCCAGCATTTT. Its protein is CASSPGTEVNQPQHF.

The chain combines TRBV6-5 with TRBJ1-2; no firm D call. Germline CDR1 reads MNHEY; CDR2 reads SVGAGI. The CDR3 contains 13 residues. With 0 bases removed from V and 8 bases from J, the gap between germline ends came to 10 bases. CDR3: CASSYSETKGYTF. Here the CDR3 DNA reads TGTGCCAGCAGTTACTCGGAGACAAAAGGCTACACCTTC.

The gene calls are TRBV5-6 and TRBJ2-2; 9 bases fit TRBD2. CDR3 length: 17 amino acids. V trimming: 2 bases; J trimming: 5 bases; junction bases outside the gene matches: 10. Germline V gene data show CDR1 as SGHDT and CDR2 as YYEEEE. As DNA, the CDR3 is TGTGCCAGCAGCTTATACTTAGCGGGAGTAGGTACCGGGGAGCTGTTTTTT. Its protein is CASSLYLAGVGTGELFF. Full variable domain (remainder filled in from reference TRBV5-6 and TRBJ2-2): DAGVTQSPTHLIKTRGQQVTLRCSPKSGHDTVSWYQQALGQGPQFIFQYYEEEERQRGNFPDRFSGHQFPNYSSELNVNALLLGDSALYLCASSLYLAGVGTGELFFGEGSRLTVL.

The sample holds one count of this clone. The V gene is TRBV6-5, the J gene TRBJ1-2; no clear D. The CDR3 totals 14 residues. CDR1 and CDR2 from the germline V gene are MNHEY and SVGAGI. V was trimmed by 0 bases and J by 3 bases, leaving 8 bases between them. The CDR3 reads CASSYSPDYYGYTF. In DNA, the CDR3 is TGTGCCAGCAGTTACTCGCCAGACTACTATGGCTACACCTTC.

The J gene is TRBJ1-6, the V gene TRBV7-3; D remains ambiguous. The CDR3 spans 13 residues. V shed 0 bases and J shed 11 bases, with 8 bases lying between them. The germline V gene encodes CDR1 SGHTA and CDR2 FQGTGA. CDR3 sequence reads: CASSLTPGTPLHF. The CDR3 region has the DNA TGTGCCAGCAGCTTAACTCCGGGGACACCCCTCCACTTT.

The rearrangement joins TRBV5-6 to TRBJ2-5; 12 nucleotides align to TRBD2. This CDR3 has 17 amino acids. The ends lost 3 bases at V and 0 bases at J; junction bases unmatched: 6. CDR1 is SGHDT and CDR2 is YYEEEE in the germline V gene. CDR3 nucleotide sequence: TGTGCCAGCAGCTGGACTAGCGGGGCAACGTACCAAGAGACCCAGTACTTC. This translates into CASSWTSGATYQETQYF.

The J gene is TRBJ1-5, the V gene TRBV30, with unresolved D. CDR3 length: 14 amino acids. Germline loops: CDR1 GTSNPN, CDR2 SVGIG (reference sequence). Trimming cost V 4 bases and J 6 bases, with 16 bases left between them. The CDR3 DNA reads TGTGCCTGGACCCCCGCCGGGATAGGTCAGCCCCAGCATTTT. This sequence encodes CAWTPAGIGQPQHF.

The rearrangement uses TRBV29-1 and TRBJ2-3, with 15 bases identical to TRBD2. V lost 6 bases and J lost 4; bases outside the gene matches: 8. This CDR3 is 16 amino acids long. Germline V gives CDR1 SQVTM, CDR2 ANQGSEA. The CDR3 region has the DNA TGCAGCGTCGTCCCGGGACTAGCGGGGGGATCAGATACGCAGTATTTT. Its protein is CSVVPGLAGGSDTQYF.

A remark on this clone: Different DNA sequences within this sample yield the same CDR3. This CDR3 is CASSDSTYEQYF. CDR3 coding DNA: TGTGCCAGCAGCGACAGTACCTACGAGCAGTACTTC. The chain has TRBV6-1 and TRBJ2-7; D may be TRBD1 (5 bases). Germline values: CDR1 MNHNS, CDR2 SASEGT. V was trimmed by 6 bases and J by 2 bases, leaving 8 bases between them. The CDR3 sequence is 12 residues long.

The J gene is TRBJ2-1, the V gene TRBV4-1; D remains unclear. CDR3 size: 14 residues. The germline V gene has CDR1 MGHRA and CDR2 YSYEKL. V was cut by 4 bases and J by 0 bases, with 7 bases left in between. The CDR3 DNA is TGCGCCAGCAGCCGAGCGAGCTCCTACAATGAGCAGTTCTTC. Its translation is CASSRASSYNEQFF.

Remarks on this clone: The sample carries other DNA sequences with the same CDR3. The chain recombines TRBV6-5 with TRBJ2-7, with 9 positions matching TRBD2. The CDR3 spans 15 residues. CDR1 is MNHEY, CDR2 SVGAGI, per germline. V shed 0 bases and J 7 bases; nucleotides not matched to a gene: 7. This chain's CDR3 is CASSYSAGGPGEQYF. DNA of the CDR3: TGTGCCAGCAGTTACTCGGCGGGAGGGCCGGGGGAGCAGTACTTC.

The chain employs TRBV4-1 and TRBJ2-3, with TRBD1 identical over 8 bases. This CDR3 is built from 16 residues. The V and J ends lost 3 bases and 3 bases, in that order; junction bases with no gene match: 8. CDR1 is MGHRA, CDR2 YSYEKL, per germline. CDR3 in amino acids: CASSHPDRVGTDTQYF. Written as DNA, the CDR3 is TGCGCCAGCAGCCACCCGGACAGGGTGGGTACAGATACGCAGTATTTT.

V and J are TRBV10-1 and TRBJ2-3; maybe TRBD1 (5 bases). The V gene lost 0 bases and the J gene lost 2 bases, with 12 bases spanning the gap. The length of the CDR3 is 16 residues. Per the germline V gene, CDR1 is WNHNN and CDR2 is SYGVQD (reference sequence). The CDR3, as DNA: TGCGCCAGCAGTGAGTCTGCAGGGTGGATCACAGATACGCAGTATTTT. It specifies CASSESAGWITDTQYF.

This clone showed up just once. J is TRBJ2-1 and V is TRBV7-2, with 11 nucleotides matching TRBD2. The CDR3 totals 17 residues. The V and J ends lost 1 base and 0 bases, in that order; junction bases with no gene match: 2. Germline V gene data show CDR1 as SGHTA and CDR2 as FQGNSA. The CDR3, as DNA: TGTGCCAGCAGCTTAGTAGCGGGGGGGACCTCCTACAATGAGCAGTTCTTC. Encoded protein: CASSLVAGGTSYNEQFF.

The chain's CDR3 is CASSPREGIVVEQYF. Here the CDR3 DNA reads TGTGCCAGCAGCCCCAGGGAGGGTATAGTGGTTGAGCAGTACTTC. The genes are TRBV7-9 and TRBJ2-7; 7 nucleotides match TRBD2. V lost 5 bases to trimming and J lost 7 bases; unmatched junction nucleotides: 14. The CDR3 is made up of 15 amino acids. The germline V gene encodes CDR1 SEHNR and CDR2 FQNEAQ (reference sequence).

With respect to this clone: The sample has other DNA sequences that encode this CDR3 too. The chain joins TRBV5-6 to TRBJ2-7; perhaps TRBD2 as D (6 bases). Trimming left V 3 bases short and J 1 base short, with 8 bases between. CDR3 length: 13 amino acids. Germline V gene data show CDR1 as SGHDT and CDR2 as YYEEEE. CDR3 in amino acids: CASSSGTSYEQYF. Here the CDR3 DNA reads TGTGCCAGCAGCTCCGGGACTTCCTACGAGCAGTACTTC.

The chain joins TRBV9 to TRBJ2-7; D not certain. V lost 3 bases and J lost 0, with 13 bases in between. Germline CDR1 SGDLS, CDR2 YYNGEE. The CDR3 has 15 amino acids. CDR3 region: CASSAEAVSSYEQYF. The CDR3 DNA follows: TGTGCCAGCAGCGCCGAGGCCGTTAGCTCCTACGAGCAGTACTTC.

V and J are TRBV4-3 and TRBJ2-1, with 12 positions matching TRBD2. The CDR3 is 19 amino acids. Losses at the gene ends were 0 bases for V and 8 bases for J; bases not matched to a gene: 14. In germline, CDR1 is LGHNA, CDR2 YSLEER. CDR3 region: CASSQDYPSGRAWGDEQFF. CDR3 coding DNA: TGCGCCAGCAGCCAAGATTATCCTAGCGGGAGGGCCTGGGGGGATGAGCAGTTCTTC.

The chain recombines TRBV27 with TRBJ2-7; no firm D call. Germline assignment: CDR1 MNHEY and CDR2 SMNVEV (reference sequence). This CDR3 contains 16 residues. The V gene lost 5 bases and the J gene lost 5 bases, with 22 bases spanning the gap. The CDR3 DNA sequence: TGTGCCAGCAGTCAAGTGAGACCCCGAGGTTTGGACGAGCAGTACTTC. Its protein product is CASSQVRPRGLDEQYF.

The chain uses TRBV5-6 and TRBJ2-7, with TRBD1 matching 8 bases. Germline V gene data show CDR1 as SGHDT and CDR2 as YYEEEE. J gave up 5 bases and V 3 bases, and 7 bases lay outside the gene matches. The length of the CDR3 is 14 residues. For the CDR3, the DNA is TGTGCCAGCAGCTGGACAGGGATCGTTGACGAGCAGTACTTC. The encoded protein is CASSWTGIVDEQYF.

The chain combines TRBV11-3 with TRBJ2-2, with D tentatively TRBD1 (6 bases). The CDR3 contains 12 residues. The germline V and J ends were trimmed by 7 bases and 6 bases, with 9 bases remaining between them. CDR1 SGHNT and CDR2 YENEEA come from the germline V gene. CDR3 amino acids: CASTGDSGELFF. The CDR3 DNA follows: TGTGCCAGCACAGGGGATTCCGGGGAGCTGTTTTTT.

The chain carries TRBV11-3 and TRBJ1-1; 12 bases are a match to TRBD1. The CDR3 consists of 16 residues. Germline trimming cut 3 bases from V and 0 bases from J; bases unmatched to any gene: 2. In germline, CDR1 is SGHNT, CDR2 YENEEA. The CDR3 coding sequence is TGTGCCAGCAGCTTCGGGACAGGGGGCTTGAACACTGAAGCTTTCTTT. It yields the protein CASSFGTGGLNTEAFF.

The CDR3 sequence is CASSYGPPGNTIYF. CDR3 bases: TGTGCCAGCAGTTACGGGCCCCCTGGAAACACCATATATTTT. This sequence joins TRBV6-5 and TRBJ1-3; D call uncertain. Germline lookup yields CDR1 MNHEY and CDR2 SVGAGI. Trimming pared 2 bases from V and 2 bases from J, leaving 7 bases between. This CDR3 has 14 amino acids.

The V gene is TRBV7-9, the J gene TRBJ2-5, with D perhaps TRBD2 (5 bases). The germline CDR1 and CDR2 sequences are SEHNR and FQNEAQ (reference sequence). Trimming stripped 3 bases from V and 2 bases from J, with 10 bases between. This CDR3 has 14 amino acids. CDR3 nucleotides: TGTGCCAGCAGCTTCCCCAGCGGACAAGAGACCCAGTACTTC. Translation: CASSFPSGQETQYF.

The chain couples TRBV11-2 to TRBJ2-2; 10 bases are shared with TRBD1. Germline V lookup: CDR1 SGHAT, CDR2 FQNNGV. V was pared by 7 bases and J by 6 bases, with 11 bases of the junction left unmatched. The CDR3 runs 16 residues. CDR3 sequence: CASNLAGTGDPGELFF. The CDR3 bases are TGTGCCAGCAACCTGGCCGGGACAGGGGACCCCGGGGAGCTGTTTTTT.

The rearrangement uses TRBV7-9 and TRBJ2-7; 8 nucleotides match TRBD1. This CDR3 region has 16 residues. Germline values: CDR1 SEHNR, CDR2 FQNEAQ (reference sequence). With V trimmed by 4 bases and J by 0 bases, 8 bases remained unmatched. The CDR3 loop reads CASSSKDRASSYEQYF. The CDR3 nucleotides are TGTGCCAGCAGCTCTAAGGACAGGGCGAGCTCCTACGAGCAGTACTTC.

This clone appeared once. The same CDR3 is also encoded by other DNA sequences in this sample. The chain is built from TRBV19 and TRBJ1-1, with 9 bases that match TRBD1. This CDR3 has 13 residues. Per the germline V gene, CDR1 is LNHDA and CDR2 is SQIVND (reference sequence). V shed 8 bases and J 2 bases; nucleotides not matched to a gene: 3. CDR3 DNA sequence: TGTGCCAGTGTGACAGGGGGTAACACTGAAGCTTTCTTT. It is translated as CASVTGGNTEAFF.

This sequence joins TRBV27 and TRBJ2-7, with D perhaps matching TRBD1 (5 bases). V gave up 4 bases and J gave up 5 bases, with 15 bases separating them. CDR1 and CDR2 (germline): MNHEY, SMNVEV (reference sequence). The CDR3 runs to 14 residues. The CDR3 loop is CASSSGFANDEQYF. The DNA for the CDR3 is TGTGCCAGCAGTTCAGGGTTTGCTAACGACGAGCAGTACTTC.

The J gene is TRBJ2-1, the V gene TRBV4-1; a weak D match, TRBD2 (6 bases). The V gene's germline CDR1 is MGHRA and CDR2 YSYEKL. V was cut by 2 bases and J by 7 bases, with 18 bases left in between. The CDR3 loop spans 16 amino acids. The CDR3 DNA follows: TGCGCCAGCAGCCAAACGCCGGCTAGCGAAGTAAATGAGCAGTTCTTC. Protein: CASSQTPASEVNEQFF.

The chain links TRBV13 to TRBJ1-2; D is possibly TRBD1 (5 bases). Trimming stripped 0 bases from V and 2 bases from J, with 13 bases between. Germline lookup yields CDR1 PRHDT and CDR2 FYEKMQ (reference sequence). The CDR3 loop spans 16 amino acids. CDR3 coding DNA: TGTGCCAGCAGCTTAGGTGCAGAGTGGGGGAACTATGGCTACACCTTC. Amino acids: CASSLGAEWGNYGYTF. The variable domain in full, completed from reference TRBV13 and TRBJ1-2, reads AAGVIQSPRHLIKEKRETATLKCYPIPRHDTVYWYQQGPGQDPQFLISFYEKMQSDKGSIPDRFSAQQFSDYHSELNMSSLELGDSALYFCASSLGAEWGNYGYTFGSGTRLTVV.